This T cell receptor beta chain originates from a study of blood T cells in healthy people across ages. Overall study results and limits: Naive CD4+ cells and diversity were both higher in long-lived donors than in aged donors.

A second roughly 7 to 12 cycle PCR used barcoded and J-beta primers. Per sample, CDR3-containing paired-end reads numbered at least 2.5 million. One entry per CDR3 protein results from TCRdb running MiXCR on the 5' RACE reads. The sample has just over 1 million distinct CDR3 sequences, around 45% seen once; the top ten hold approximately 20%. Staff drew ten milliliters of peripheral blood from each donor. No fewer than 6 micrograms of total RNA were isolated from every sample. Worth noting for this clonotype: What it binds is not known.

Sequenced input: blood. This sequence originates from an older woman in good health.

In DNA, the CDR3 is TGTGCCAGCAGCCAAGATCGCAGGGTAGCCCCGACCCTGACTTTC. As protein: CASSQDRRVAPTLTF. The rearrangement joins TRBV3-1 to TRBJ2-6; weak D call: TRBD1 (5 bases). This CDR3 contains 15 residues. The V end lost 0 bases, the J end lost 15 bases, and 18 bases lay between the germline ends. Looked up from germline, CDR1 is LGHDT and CDR2 is YNNKEL (reference sequence).